These T cell receptor beta chains were read from a single sample in a study of OX40 agonist ivuxolimab in advanced cancers. Profiling relied on immunoSEQ multiplex PCR, and the TCRdb table lists in-frame clones only, not all of them. The sample includes 65,000 to 90,000 clones, roughly 90% of them seen just once. The input for sequencing was CD4+ or CD8+ T cells sorted from blood, taken in a trial of the OX40 agonist ivuxolimab. The source of these receptors is an adult with an advanced solid tumor such as melanoma, head and neck, liver or kidney cancer. Each CDR3 is given with its conserved first and last residue. The D gene is left open where the match is weak. Clone size is shown for a subset of rows, as once, few, many or a class of expanded clone.

cdr3_nt: TGTGCCACCGGGACTAGCGGTACCTACGAGCAGTACTTC
cdr3_aa: CATGTSGTYEQYF
v_call: TRBV28
cdr3_length: 13
clone_size: NA
j_call: TRBJ2-7
d_call: TRBD2

cdr3_nt: TGTGCCATCAGTGAGTCGGGGAGAATAGAGCAGTACTTC
cdr3_aa: CAISESGRIEQYF
v_call: TRBV10-3
cdr3_length: 13
clone_size: NA
j_call: TRBJ2-7
d_call: NA

cdr3_nt: TGTGCCAGCAGTTTACAGGGGGCTGGTGAAAAACTGTTTTTT
cdr3_aa: CASSLQGAGEKLFF
v_call: TRBV28
cdr3_length: 14
clone_size: NA
j_call: TRBJ1-4
d_call: TRBD1

cdr3_nt: TGTGCCTGGACCCCGGGTGCAGGAAGGGGGCCCACAGATACGCAGTATTTT
cdr3_aa: CAWTPGAGRGPTDTQYF
v_call: TRBV30
cdr3_length: 17
clone_size: NA
j_call: TRBJ2-3
d_call: TRBD1

cdr3_nt: TGTGCCAGTAGTATCACGAACGGAGGCGATGAGCAGTTCTTC
cdr3_aa: CASSITNGGDEQFF
v_call: TRBV19
cdr3_length: 14
clone_size: NA
j_call: TRBJ2-1
d_call: NA

cdr3_nt: TGTGCCAGCAGACCCGGGACGGCTAACTATGGCTACACCTTC
cdr3_aa: CASRPGTANYGYTF
v_call: TRBV27
cdr3_length: 14
clone_size: NA
j_call: TRBJ1-2
d_call: NA

cdr3_nt: TGTGCCAGCAGCCAACTTGGACAGACTAATGAAAAACTGTTTTTT
cdr3_aa: CASSQLGQTNEKLFF
v_call: TRBV7-9
cdr3_length: 15
clone_size: NA
j_call: TRBJ1-4
d_call: NA

cdr3_nt: TGTGCCAGCCCCTCGGGACAGGGTATTTTTAAGCGTTGCAATCAGCCCCAGCATTTT
cdr3_aa: CASPSGQGIFKRCNQPQHF
v_call: TRBV7-9
cdr3_length: 19
clone_size: NA
j_call: TRBJ1-5
d_call: TRBD1

cdr3_nt: TGTGCCAGCAGCGTAGCCGGGACGAGATACAATGAGCAGTTCTTC
cdr3_aa: CASSVAGTRYNEQFF
v_call: TRBV9
cdr3_length: 15
clone_size: NA
j_call: TRBJ2-1
d_call: NA

cdr3_nt: TGCGCCAGCAGGGGTAGGGCTGCAGATACGCAGTATTTT
cdr3_aa: CASRGRAADTQYF
v_call: TRBV4-1
cdr3_length: 13
clone_size: NA
j_call: TRBJ2-3
d_call: NA

cdr3_nt: TGTGCCAGTAGCGAAAGACTAGCGGGATCCGGGGAGCTGTTTTTT
cdr3_aa: CASSERLAGSGELFF
v_call: TRBV19
cdr3_length: 15
clone_size: NA
j_call: TRBJ2-2
d_call: TRBD2

cdr3_nt: TGCGCCAGCAGCCAAACCGCGGAGGGGATATGGCAGCCCCAGCATTTT
cdr3_aa: CASSQTAEGIWQPQHF
v_call: TRBV4-1
cdr3_length: 16
clone_size: NA
j_call: TRBJ1-5
d_call: NA

cdr3_nt: TGTGCCTGGAGTTTCCCGGGAGCCGGCACAGATACGCAGTATTTT
cdr3_aa: CAWSFPGAGTDTQYF
v_call: TRBV30
cdr3_length: 15
clone_size: NA
j_call: TRBJ2-3
d_call: NA

cdr3_nt: TGTGCCAGCAGGACGGAGGTTGAGCAGTTCTTC
cdr3_aa: CASRTEVEQFF
v_call: TRBV2
cdr3_length: 11
clone_size: NA
j_call: TRBJ2-1
d_call: NA

cdr3_nt: TGTGCCAGCGGAAAGGGGGCGCTTGAGGAGACCCAGTACTTC
cdr3_aa: CASGKGALEETQYF
v_call: TRBV2
cdr3_length: 14
clone_size: NA
j_call: TRBJ2-5
d_call: TRBD1

cdr3_nt: TGTGCCAGCTCACCAGGGACAGGGTTCACCGGGGAGCTGTTTTTT
cdr3_aa: CASSPGTGFTGELFF
v_call: TRBV18
cdr3_length: 15
clone_size: NA
j_call: TRBJ2-2
d_call: TRBD1

cdr3_nt: TGTGCCAGCAGTACGGGACTAGCGGGCACCGGGGAGCTGTTTTTT
cdr3_aa: CASSTGLAGTGELFF
v_call: TRBV5-8
cdr3_length: 15
clone_size: NA
j_call: TRBJ2-2
d_call: TRBD2

cdr3_nt: TGTGCCACCAGCAGAGCGCCTACAGGGGACAATGAGCAGTTCTTC
cdr3_aa: CATSRAPTGDNEQFF
v_call: TRBV15
cdr3_length: 15
clone_size: NA
j_call: TRBJ2-1
d_call: TRBD1

cdr3_nt: TGTGCCAGCAGGAGTTCGACAGGAGAGACCCAGTACTTC
cdr3_aa: CASRSSTGETQYF
v_call: TRBV11-3
cdr3_length: 13
clone_size: once
j_call: TRBJ2-5
d_call: NA

cdr3_nt: TGTGCCAGCACCGCCCAGCTGAACACTGAAGCTTTCTTT
cdr3_aa: CASTAQLNTEAFF
v_call: TRBV2
cdr3_length: 13
clone_size: NA
j_call: TRBJ1-1
d_call: NA

cdr3_nt: TGTGCCAGTAGCCGCGCACCGGGACTAGCGGTTTCCAATGAGCAGTTCTTC
cdr3_aa: CASSRAPGLAVSNEQFF
v_call: TRBV19
cdr3_length: 17
clone_size: few
j_call: TRBJ2-1
d_call: TRBD2

cdr3_nt: TGCGCCAGCAGCCGAGGACAGGGAGCAATGGGTTACGAGCAGTACTTC
cdr3_aa: CASSRGQGAMGYEQYF
v_call: TRBV4-1
cdr3_length: 16
clone_size: NA
j_call: TRBJ2-7
d_call: TRBD1

cdr3_nt: TGTGCCAGCAGCTTAGCTAGGACTAGCGCCCACTACGAGCAGTACTTC
cdr3_aa: CASSLARTSAHYEQYF
v_call: TRBV7-2
cdr3_length: 16
clone_size: NA
j_call: TRBJ2-7
d_call: TRBD2

cdr3_nt: TGCGCCAGCAGCTTGTTTTCCGTCCAGAACCACGAGCAGTACTTC
cdr3_aa: CASSLFSVQNHEQYF
v_call: TRBV5-1
cdr3_length: 15
clone_size: NA
j_call: TRBJ2-7
d_call: NA

cdr3_nt: TGTGCCAGCGGGGGACAGGCGGTCGTCTATGGCTACACCTTC
cdr3_aa: CASGGQAVVYGYTF
v_call: TRBV2
cdr3_length: 14
clone_size: NA
j_call: TRBJ1-2
d_call: TRBD1

cdr3_nt: TGTGCCAGCAGCTTAGAGGCAGGAATGGGCTACGAGCAGTACTTC
cdr3_aa: CASSLEAGMGYEQYF
v_call: TRBV11-2
cdr3_length: 15
clone_size: NA
j_call: TRBJ2-7
d_call: NA

cdr3_nt: TGTGCCAGTAGCCATGGACTAGCGGGAGGGCCTGGGTCCTACAATGAGCAGTTCTTC
cdr3_aa: CASSHGLAGGPGSYNEQFF
v_call: TRBV4-2
cdr3_length: 19
clone_size: NA
j_call: TRBJ2-1
d_call: TRBD2

cdr3_nt: TGTGCCAGCAGCTTAGGAGAAAATGAAAAACTGTTTTTT
cdr3_aa: CASSLGENEKLFF
v_call: TRBV11-2
cdr3_length: 13
clone_size: NA
j_call: TRBJ1-4
d_call: NA

cdr3_nt: TGTGCCAGCTCACCAAATTCAAGCCCGGCCAATGAGCAGTTCTTC
cdr3_aa: CASSPNSSPANEQFF
v_call: TRBV18
cdr3_length: 15
clone_size: NA
j_call: TRBJ2-1
d_call: NA

cdr3_nt: TGTGCCAGCTCACCACGTACCACAGTTAACAATGAGCAGTTCTTC
cdr3_aa: CASSPRTTVNNEQFF
v_call: TRBV18
cdr3_length: 15
clone_size: NA
j_call: TRBJ2-1
d_call: NA

cdr3_nt: TGTGCCAGCAGTCTCGAGAGGGGCACTGAAGCTTTCTTT
cdr3_aa: CASSLERGTEAFF
v_call: TRBV6-4
cdr3_length: 13
clone_size: few
j_call: TRBJ1-1
d_call: NA

cdr3_nt: TGTGCCAGCAGGGTCGTGGGTTCCAACAACAATGAGCAGTTCTTC
cdr3_aa: CASRVVGSNNNEQFF
v_call: TRBV6-5
cdr3_length: 15
clone_size: NA
j_call: TRBJ2-1
d_call: NA

cdr3_nt: TGTGCCAGCAGAAAAGGTGCGGGAGAGTCTTACGAGCAGTACTTC
cdr3_aa: CASRKGAGESYEQYF
v_call: TRBV11-2
cdr3_length: 15
clone_size: NA
j_call: TRBJ2-7
d_call: TRBD2

cdr3_nt: TGTGCCAGCAGTACGGGAGTAGAGGGCTACACCTTC
cdr3_aa: CASSTGVEGYTF
v_call: TRBV28
cdr3_length: 12
clone_size: NA
j_call: TRBJ1-2
d_call: NA

cdr3_nt: TGTGCCAGTAGTATAGAACGGACATCAGTGCGCACTGAAGCTTTCTTT
cdr3_aa: CASSIERTSVRTEAFF
v_call: TRBV19
cdr3_length: 16
clone_size: NA
j_call: TRBJ1-1
d_call: NA

cdr3_nt: TGTGCCAGCAGTTTAGCGGGAGGGGTCTACAATGAGCAGTTCTTC
cdr3_aa: CASSLAGGVYNEQFF
v_call: TRBV27
cdr3_length: 15
clone_size: NA
j_call: TRBJ2-1
d_call: TRBD2

cdr3_nt: TGTGCCAGCACCTGGGGGGGCAGCCCTCGGGGCGGGCAGTACTTC
cdr3_aa: CASTWGGSPRGGQYF
v_call: TRBV28
cdr3_length: 15
clone_size: NA
j_call: TRBJ2-7
d_call: NA

cdr3_nt: TGTGCCAGCAGTCAGGGCAATCAGCCCCAGCATTTT
cdr3_aa: CASSQGNQPQHF
v_call: TRBV25-1
cdr3_length: 12
clone_size: NA
j_call: TRBJ1-5
d_call: NA

cdr3_nt: TGTGCTAGCAGCTTAGAGGCGCAAGAGACCCAGTACTTC
cdr3_aa: CASSLEAQETQYF
v_call: TRBV7-7
cdr3_length: 13
clone_size: once
j_call: TRBJ2-5
d_call: NA

cdr3_nt: TGTGCCAGCAGCCTCGGGACTAGCGGGAGCGTGGGATTAAATGAGCAGTTCTTC
cdr3_aa: CASSLGTSGSVGLNEQFF
v_call: TRBV5-4
cdr3_length: 18
clone_size: NA
j_call: TRBJ2-1
d_call: TRBD2

cdr3_nt: TGTGCCAGCAGCTTGAGCAGCCAAGAGACCCAGTACTTC
cdr3_aa: CASSLSSQETQYF
v_call: TRBV5-5
cdr3_length: 13
clone_size: NA
j_call: TRBJ2-5
d_call: NA

cdr3_nt: TGTGCCAGCAGCTTAGATCGCGACCAAGAGACCCAGTACTTC
cdr3_aa: CASSLDRDQETQYF
v_call: TRBV7-3
cdr3_length: 14
clone_size: NA
j_call: TRBJ2-5
d_call: NA

cdr3_nt: TGTGCCAGCAGCTTAAGTCCAACAGCTAACTACGAGCAGTACTTC
cdr3_aa: CASSLSPTANYEQYF
v_call: TRBV7-2
cdr3_length: 15
clone_size: NA
j_call: TRBJ2-7
d_call: NA

cdr3_nt: TGTGCCAGCAGCTTAGATCCAGTGTCTGAGACCCAGTACTTC
cdr3_aa: CASSLDPVSETQYF
v_call: TRBV7-2
cdr3_length: 14
clone_size: few
j_call: TRBJ2-5
d_call: NA

cdr3_nt: TGTGCCACGCACAGGGGGCAAATCACCGGGGAGCTGTTTTTT
cdr3_aa: CATHRGQITGELFF
v_call: TRBV19
cdr3_length: 14
clone_size: NA
j_call: TRBJ2-2
d_call: TRBD1

cdr3_nt: TGCGCCAGCAGCTGGACGGGACAGGGGACCGAGCAGTACTTC
cdr3_aa: CASSWTGQGTEQYF
v_call: TRBV5-1
cdr3_length: 14
clone_size: NA
j_call: TRBJ2-7
d_call: TRBD1

cdr3_nt: TGTGCCAGCAGTAGCGGGAGCCACGAGCAGTACTTC
cdr3_aa: CASSSGSHEQYF
v_call: TRBV2
cdr3_length: 12
clone_size: NA
j_call: TRBJ2-7
d_call: TRBD2

cdr3_nt: TGTGCCATCAGTCAGACAGGGGACACCGGGGAGCTGTTTTTT
cdr3_aa: CAISQTGDTGELFF
v_call: TRBV10-3
cdr3_length: 14
clone_size: NA
j_call: TRBJ2-2
d_call: TRBD1

cdr3_nt: TGCAGTGCCCCTCAAGATACGCAGTATTTT
cdr3_aa: CSAPQDTQYF
v_call: TRBV20-1
cdr3_length: 10
clone_size: NA
j_call: TRBJ2-3
d_call: NA

cdr3_nt: TGTGCCAGCAGGGAACAGGGGATGGTGAACACTGAAGCTTTCTTT
cdr3_aa: CASREQGMVNTEAFF
v_call: TRBV6-4
cdr3_length: 15
clone_size: NA
j_call: TRBJ1-1
d_call: TRBD1

cdr3_nt: TGTGCCTGGAGGACTAGCGGTGAAGAGACCCAGTACTTC
cdr3_aa: CAWRTSGEETQYF
v_call: TRBV30
cdr3_length: 13
clone_size: NA
j_call: TRBJ2-5
d_call: TRBD2

cdr3_nt: TGTAACGGAAGGCCCCCTTATGACGTCGAGCAGTACTTC
cdr3_aa: CNGRPPYDVEQYF
v_call: TRBV11-2
cdr3_length: 13
clone_size: NA
j_call: TRBJ2-7
d_call: NA

cdr3_nt: TGTGCCAGCAGTGAGGGCAGAAGCAATCAGCCCCAGCATTTT
cdr3_aa: CASSEGRSNQPQHF
v_call: TRBV2
cdr3_length: 14
clone_size: NA
j_call: TRBJ1-5
d_call: NA

cdr3_nt: TGTGCCATCAGTGAGTGGCAGGGGTCCAATCAGCCCCAGCATTTT
cdr3_aa: CAISEWQGSNQPQHF
v_call: TRBV10-3
cdr3_length: 15
clone_size: NA
j_call: TRBJ1-5
d_call: NA